What follows are 15 T cell receptor beta chains derived from one specimen sequenced in a study of T cell clusters in autoimmune cytopenias (dated by TCRdb to between 2017 and 2020). Each sample's TRB amplification started from around 260 ng of peripheral blood genomic DNA, which corresponds to tens of thousands of genome equivalents. For sequencing, an Illumina MiSeq was employed. TRB rearrangements were amplified by multiplex PCR following a touch-down protocol, with the TRB-A and TRB-B primer pools mixed in one tube. After reprocessing by TCRdb, each CDR3 protein sequence is one entry, and no DNA is given. The sample's table covers roughly 5,100 distinct CDR3 sequences. In total, the top ten clones hold about a quarter of the sample. A further study also used this sample, focusing on T cell repertoires in aging, cancer and after chemotherapy.

The sequencing sample was made of peripheral blood. The origin of the receptors is a human donor in good health.

The chain carries TRBV15 and TRBJ1-1; TCRdb outputs TRBD1, but without DNA this stays unchecked. This CDR3 is 15 amino acids long. Germline assignment: CDR1 LNHNV and CDR2 YYDKDF (reference sequence). The chain's CDR3 is CATSRAGGSNTEAFF.

This chain connects TRBV10-3 to TRBJ1-1. The CDR3 is 14 residues long. The germline gives CDR1 ENHRY, CDR2 SYGVKD. CDR3 sequence reads: CAISESSVSTEAFF.

Measured by frequency, this clonotype is medium-sized (0.01 to 0.1%). The chain carries TRBV13 and TRBJ1-1; TCRdb calls TRBD1, which cannot be checked without DNA. The CDR3 runs 14 residues. Looked up from germline, CDR1 is PRHDT and CDR2 is FYEKMQ (reference sequence). CDR3: CASSARTGRTEAFF.

Judged by frequency, this clonotype is medium-sized. The chain joins TRBV6-1 to TRBJ2-5; as DNA is missing, the TRBD2 call by TCRdb cannot be tested. Germline CDR1 is MNHNS and CDR2 is SASEGT. This CDR3 has 12 amino acids. CDR3 region: CASSGAISTQYF.

This clonotype is medium-sized by frequency. The chain combines TRBV6-1 with TRBJ2-1; the TRBD1 assignment by TCRdb is unverifiable without DNA. The CDR3 has 15 residues. Germline V lookup: CDR1 MNHNS, CDR2 SASEGT. This CDR3 is CASSEPGKAGNEQFF.

The CDR3 is CASSLVGDQPQHF. This rearrangement joins TRBV11-2 to TRBJ1-5. The germline gives CDR1 SGHAT, CDR2 FQNNGV. The CDR3 loop spans 13 amino acids.

The V and J genes are TRBV20-1 and TRBJ2-7; TCRdb's assignment of TRBD1 cannot be checked, as there is no DNA. The germline V gene has CDR1 DFQATT and CDR2 SNEGSKA (reference sequence). This CDR3 comprises 14 residues. CDR3 protein: CSARNAAGTYEQYF.

This clonotype is classed as medium-sized by frequency. J is TRBJ2-5 and V is TRBV29-1. This CDR3 has 12 residues. CDR1 and CDR2 (germline): SQVTM, ANQGSEA. The CDR3 loop is CSVETQKETQYF.

The rearrangement uses TRBV5-4 and TRBJ2-7. Germline CDR1 is SGHNT and CDR2 is YYREEE (reference sequence). CDR3 length: 12 amino acids. The CDR3 spells CASSWQLNEQYF.

This chain links TRBV14 with TRBJ1-4. Germline V CDR1 and CDR2: SGHDN, FVKESK. The CDR3 totals 17 residues. The CDR3 region is CASSQGIDRKLNEKLFF. Looking up the rest from reference TRBV14 and TRBJ1-4 gives the full variable domain: EAGVTQFPSHSVIEKGQTVTLRCDPISGHDNLYWYRRVMGKEIKFLLHFVKESKQDESGMPNNRFLAERTGGTYSTLKVQPAELEDSGVYFCASSQGIDRKLNEKLFFGSGTQLSVL.

The rearrangement links TRBV12-3 or TRBV12-4 to TRBJ2-3; TCRdb gives TRBD2 as the D gene, but with no DNA this cannot be confirmed. CDR3 length: 16 amino acids. The CDR3 loop reads CASSLGLAGTTDTQYF.

According to its frequency, this clonotype is medium-sized (0.01 to 0.1%). The V and J genes are TRBV30 and TRBJ1-6; TCRdb calls TRBD1, which cannot be checked without DNA. Germline lookup yields CDR1 GTSNPN and CDR2 SVGIG (reference sequence). The CDR3 loop spans 17 amino acids. The chain's CDR3 is CAWSTTGAGLGRSPLHF.

This clonotype counts as medium-sized by frequency. V gene TRBV29-1 combines with J gene TRBJ2-2. The CDR3 is 14 residues long. Germline values: CDR1 SQVTM, CDR2 ANQGSEA. The CDR3 sequence is CSVDTSWVGGELFF.

This clonotype is classed as medium-sized by frequency. This rearrangement joins TRBV13 to TRBJ1-6; TCRdb gives TRBD1 as the D gene, but with no DNA this cannot be confirmed. There are 14 residues in the CDR3. The germline V gene has CDR1 PRHDT and CDR2 FYEKMQ (reference sequence). The chain's CDR3 is CASSHGGNNSPLHF.

The V and J genes are TRBV12-3 or TRBV12-4 and TRBJ1-1; the TRBD1 assignment by TCRdb is unverifiable without DNA. The CDR3 has 14 residues. CDR3 residues: CASRGTGQNTEAFF.